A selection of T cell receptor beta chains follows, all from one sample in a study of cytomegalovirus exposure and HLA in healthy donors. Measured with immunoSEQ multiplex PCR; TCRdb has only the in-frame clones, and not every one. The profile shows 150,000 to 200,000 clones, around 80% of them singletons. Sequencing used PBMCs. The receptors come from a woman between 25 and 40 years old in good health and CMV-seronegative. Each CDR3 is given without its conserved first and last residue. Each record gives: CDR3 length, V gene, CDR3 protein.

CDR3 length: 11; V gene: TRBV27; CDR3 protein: ASSWDRDQPQH
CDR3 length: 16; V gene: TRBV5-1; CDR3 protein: ASSPAGADGGVFGTQY
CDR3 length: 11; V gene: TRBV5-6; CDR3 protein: AMGDRVGTEAF
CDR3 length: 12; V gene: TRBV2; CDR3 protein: ASSGRNQNTEAF
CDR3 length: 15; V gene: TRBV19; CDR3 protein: ASRSTRTGGTTDTQY
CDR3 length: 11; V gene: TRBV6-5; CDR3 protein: ASSSDDRGEQY
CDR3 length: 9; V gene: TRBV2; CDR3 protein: ASSDSDTQY
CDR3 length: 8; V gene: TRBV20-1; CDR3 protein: SASPGEAF
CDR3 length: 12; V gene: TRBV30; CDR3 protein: AWSVPNRISPLH
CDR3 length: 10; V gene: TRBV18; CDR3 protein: ASSFLDSPLH
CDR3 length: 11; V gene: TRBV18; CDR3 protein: ASSSYSQETQY
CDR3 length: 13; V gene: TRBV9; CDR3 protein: ASSVDGVGGTEAF
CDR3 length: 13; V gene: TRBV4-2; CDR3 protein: ASSQMEVPNSPLH
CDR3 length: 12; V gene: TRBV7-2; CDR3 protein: ASSAIYSPGELF
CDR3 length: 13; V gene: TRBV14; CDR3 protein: ASSQDAGVGWGYT
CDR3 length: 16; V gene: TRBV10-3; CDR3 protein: ATQRGRQGKRFIDEQY
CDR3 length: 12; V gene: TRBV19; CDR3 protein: ASSIDRNTGELF
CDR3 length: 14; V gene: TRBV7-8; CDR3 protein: ASSLVAEGAWTGYT
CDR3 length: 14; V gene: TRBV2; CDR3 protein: ASSKGLAGAGGTQY
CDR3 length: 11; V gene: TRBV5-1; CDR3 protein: ASSAGTNYGYT
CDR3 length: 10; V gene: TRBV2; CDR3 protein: ASGLLLGEQY
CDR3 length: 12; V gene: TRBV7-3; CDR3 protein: ASSPGGPSYEQY
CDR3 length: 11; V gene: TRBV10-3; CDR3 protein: AISGGQNEKLF
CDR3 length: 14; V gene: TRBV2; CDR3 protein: ASSEALDRGNQPQH
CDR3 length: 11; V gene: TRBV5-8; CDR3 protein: ASSLRDYEKLF
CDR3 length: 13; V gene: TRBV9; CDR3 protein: ASSPFGGGTDTQY
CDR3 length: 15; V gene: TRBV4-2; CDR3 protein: ASSQDVRELANYGYT
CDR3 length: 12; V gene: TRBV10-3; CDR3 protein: AIKTSGAYNEQF
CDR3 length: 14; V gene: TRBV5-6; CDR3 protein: ASSSGTGLSNQPQH
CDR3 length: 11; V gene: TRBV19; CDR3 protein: ASRRQIHSPLH
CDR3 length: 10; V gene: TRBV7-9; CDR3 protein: SSSPVNYGYT
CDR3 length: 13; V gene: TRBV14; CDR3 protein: ASSQVQYGSHTQY
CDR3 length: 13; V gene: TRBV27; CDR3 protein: ASSLVQSSLYEQY
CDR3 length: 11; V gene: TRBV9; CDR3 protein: ASSQGLSQPQH
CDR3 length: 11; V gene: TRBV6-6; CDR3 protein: ASSLDRPYEQY
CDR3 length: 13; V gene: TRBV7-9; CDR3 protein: ASSPGGTDNSPLH
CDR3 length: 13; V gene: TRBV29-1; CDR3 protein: SVEFRGQRTYGYT
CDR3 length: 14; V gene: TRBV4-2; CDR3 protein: ASSQGRGQAGYGYT
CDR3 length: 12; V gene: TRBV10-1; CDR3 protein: ASSESGRGEKLF
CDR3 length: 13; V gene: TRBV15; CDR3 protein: ATSISGGTNEKLF
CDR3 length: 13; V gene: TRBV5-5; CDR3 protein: ASSFQGGQNEKLF
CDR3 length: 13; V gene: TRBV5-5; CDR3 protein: ASSRGDYSNQPQH
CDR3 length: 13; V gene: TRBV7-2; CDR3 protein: ASSLDGGAPETQY
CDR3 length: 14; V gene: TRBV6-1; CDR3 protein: ASSARPGYYNSPLH
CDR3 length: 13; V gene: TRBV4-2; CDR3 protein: ASSQGVGGSYGYT
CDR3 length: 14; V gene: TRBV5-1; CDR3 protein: ASSLDGTGSTDTQY